This T cell receptor beta chain was documented in a study of regulatory T cells in long-lasting Graves disease. Study in general: Graves' patients who were just diagnosed had used antithyroid drugs for under 3 months. Study results and limitations: Those with persistent disease had in common more public clonotypes (roughly 3,000) than new patients (roughly 970).

Noted time point: newly diagnosed GD, antithyroid drugs for less than 3 months. There was RNA extracted from PBMCs, and the TCR library was made from it. To make TCR beta libraries, researchers used iRepertoire HTBI primers and Arm-PCR of CDR3 regions. TCRdb fed the multiplex PCR reads into MiXCR, producing one record per CDR3 protein. The sample includes over 500,000 distinct CDR3 sequences, approximately 16% seen only once; the top ten take around 12%. V dropped 0 bases and J dropped 0 bases, with 11 bases sitting between them. Per germline, CDR1 DFQATT and CDR2 SNEGSKA (reference sequence). There are 16 residues in the CDR3. Ten or more counts support this clonotype. Its cognate antigen is unknown. The sample was also reused in another study, on T cells in Graves' hyperthyroidism and ophthalmopathy. As reported in that work: The diagnoses drew upon clinical symptoms, serum thyroxine and TRAb, thyroid ultrasound and orbital computed tomography. First-round RT-PCR of the TCR CDR3 relied on the HTBI primer set.

This sequence joins TRBV20-1 and TRBJ2-2, with D perhaps TRBD2 (5 bases). The receptor was isolated from a man between 18 and 35 years old with Graves disease. Sequences were derived from peripheral blood mononuclear cells (PBMCs), sampled at new diagnosis, from a patient treated with antithyroid drugs. The CDR3 loop is CSARDRVATNTGELFF. In DNA, the CDR3 is TGCAGTGCTAGAGATCGCGTAGCGACGAACACCGGGGAGCTGTTTTTT.